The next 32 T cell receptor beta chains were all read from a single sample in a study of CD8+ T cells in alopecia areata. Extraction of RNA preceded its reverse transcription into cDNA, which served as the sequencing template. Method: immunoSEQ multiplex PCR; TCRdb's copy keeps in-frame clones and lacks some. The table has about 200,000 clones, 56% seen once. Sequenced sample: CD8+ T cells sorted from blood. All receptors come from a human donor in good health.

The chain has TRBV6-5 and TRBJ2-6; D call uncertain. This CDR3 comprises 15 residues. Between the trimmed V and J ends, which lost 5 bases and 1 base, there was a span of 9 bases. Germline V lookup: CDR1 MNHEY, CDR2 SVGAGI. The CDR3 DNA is TGTGCCAGCAGTCCACCCCCTTCTGGGGCCAACGTCCTGACTTTC. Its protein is CASSPPPSGANVLTF.

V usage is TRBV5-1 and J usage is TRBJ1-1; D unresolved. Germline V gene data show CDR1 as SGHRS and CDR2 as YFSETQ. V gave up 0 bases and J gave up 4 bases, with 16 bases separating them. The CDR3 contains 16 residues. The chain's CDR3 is CASSLGYGGPSTEAFF. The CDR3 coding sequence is TGCGCCAGCAGCTTGGGGTACGGCGGGCCGAGCACTGAAGCTTTCTTT.

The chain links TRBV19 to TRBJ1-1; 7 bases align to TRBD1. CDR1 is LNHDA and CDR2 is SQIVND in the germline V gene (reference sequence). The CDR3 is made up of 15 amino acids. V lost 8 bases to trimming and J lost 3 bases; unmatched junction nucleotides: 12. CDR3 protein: CASSLAAGGDTEAFF. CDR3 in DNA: TGTGCCAGTTCCCTCGCCGCAGGGGGAGACACTGAAGCTTTCTTT.

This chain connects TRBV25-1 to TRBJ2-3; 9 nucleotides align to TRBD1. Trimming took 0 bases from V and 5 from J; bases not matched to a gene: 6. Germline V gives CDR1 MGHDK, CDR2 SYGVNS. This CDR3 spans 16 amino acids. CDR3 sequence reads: CASSEYVQGAGDTQYF. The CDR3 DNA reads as TGTGCCAGCAGTGAATATGTACAGGGGGCGGGAGATACGCAGTATTTT.

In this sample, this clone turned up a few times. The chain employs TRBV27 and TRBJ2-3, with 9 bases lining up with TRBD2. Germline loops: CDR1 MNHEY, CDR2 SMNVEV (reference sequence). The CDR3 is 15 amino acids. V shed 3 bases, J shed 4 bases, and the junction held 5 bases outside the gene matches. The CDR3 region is CASSFVLAGPDTQYF. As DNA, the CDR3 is TGTGCCAGCAGTTTCGTCCTAGCGGGGCCAGATACGCAGTATTTT.

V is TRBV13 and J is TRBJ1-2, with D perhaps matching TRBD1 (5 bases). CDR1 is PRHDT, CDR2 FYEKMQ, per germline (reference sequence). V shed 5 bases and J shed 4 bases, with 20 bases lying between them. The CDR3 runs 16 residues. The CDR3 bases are TGTGCCAGCAGCCTACAAAGGGACCCGCCTTCCTATGGCTACACCTTC. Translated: CASSLQRDPPSYGYTF.

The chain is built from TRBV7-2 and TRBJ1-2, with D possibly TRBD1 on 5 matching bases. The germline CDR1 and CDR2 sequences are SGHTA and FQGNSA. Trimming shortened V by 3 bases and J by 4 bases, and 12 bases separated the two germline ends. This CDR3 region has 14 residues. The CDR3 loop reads CASSLGRQTYGYTF. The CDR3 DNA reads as TGTGCCAGCAGCTTGGGTCGACAGACCTATGGCTACACCTTC.

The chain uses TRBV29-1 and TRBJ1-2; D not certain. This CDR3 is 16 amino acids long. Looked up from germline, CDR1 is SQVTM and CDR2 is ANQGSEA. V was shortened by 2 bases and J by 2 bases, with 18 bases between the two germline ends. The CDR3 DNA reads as TGCAGCGTTGAACCCACTGCGAGGACGGCCAACTATGGCTACACCTTC. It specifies CSVEPTARTANYGYTF. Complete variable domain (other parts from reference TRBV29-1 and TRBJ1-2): SAVISQKPSRDICQRGTSLTIQCQVDSQVTMMFWYRQQPGQSLTLIATANQGSEATYESGFVIDKFPISRPNLTFSTLTVSNMSPEDSSIYLCSVEPTARTANYGYTFGSGTRLTVV.

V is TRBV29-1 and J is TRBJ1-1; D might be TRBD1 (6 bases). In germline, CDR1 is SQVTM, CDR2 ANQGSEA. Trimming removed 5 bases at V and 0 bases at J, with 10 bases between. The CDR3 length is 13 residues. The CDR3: CSVPTGLNTEAFF. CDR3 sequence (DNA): TGCAGCGTTCCAACAGGGTTGAACACTGAAGCTTTCTTT.

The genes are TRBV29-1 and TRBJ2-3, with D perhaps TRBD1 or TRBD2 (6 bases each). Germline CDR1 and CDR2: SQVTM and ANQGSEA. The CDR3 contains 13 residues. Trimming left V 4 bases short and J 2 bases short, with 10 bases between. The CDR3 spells CSVARGATDTQYF. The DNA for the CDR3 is TGCAGCGTTGCTAGGGGGGCCACAGATACGCAGTATTTT.

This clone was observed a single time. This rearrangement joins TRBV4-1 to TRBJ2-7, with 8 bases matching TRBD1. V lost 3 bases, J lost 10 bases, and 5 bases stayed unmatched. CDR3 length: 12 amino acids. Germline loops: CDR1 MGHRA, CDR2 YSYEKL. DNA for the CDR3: TGCGCCAGCAGCCAGGGGACAGGTGTACAGTACTTC. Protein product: CASSQGTGVQYF.

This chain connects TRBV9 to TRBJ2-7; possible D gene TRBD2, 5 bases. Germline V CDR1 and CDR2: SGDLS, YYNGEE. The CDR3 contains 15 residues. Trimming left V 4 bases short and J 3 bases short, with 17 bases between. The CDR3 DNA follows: TGTGCCAGCAGCACCTCGACGGAGGCACACTACGAGCAGTACTTC. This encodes CASSTSTEAHYEQYF.

The DNA of the CDR3 is TGTGCCAGCAGTAACAGGGGGGGATCATACGAGCAGTACTTC. It codes for CASSNRGGSYEQYF. V and J are TRBV13 and TRBJ2-7; TRBD1 might be the D (8 bases). The germline CDR1 and CDR2 sequences are PRHDT and FYEKMQ (reference sequence). The V end lost 6 bases, the J end lost 4 bases, and 16 bases lay between the germline ends. The CDR3 runs to 14 residues.

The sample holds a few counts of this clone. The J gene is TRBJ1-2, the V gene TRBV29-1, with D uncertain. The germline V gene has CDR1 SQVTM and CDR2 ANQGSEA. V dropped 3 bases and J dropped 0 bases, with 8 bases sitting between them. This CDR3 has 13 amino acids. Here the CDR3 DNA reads TGCAGCGTTGAGGACGGGTCTAACTATGGCTACACCTTC. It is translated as CSVEDGSNYGYTF.

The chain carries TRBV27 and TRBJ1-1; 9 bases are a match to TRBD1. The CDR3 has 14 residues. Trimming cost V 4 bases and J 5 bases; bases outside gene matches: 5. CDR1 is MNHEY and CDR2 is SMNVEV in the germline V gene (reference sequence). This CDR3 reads CASSWGQGGTEAFF. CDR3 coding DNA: TGTGCCAGCAGTTGGGGACAGGGAGGGACTGAAGCTTTCTTT.

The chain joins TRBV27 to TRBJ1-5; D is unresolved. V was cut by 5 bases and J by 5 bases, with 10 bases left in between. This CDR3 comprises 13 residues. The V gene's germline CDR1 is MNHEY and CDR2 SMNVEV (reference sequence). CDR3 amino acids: CASSVGGDQPQHF. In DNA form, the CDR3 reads TGTGCCAGCAGTGTAGGTGGGGATCAGCCCCAGCATTTT.

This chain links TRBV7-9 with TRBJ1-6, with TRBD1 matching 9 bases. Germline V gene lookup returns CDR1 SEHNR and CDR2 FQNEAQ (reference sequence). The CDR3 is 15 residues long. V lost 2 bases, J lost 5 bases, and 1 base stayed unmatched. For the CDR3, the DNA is TGTGCCAGCAGCTTACGGACAGGGGATAATTCACCCCTCCACTTT. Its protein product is CASSLRTGDNSPLHF.

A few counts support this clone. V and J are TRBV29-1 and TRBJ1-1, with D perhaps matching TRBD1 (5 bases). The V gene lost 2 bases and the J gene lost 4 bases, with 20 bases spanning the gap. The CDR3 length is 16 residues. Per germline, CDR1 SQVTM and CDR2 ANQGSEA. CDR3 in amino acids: CSVESEVGGRGTEAFF. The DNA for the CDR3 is TGCAGCGTTGAAAGTGAGGTGGGGGGTAGAGGCACTGAAGCTTTCTTT.

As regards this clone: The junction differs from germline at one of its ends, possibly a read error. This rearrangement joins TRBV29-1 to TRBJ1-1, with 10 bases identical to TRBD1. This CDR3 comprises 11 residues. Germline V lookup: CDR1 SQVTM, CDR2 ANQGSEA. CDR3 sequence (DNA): TGCAGCGTTGAAGGGGACAGGGGTTCGGTCTTT. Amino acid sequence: CSVEGDRGSVF.

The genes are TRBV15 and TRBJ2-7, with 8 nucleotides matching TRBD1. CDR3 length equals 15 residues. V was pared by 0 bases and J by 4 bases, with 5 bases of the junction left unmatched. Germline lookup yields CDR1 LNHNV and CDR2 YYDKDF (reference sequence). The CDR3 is CATSRDRGQGYEQYF. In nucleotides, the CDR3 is TGTGCCACCAGCAGAGATCGAGGACAGGGTTACGAGCAGTACTTC.

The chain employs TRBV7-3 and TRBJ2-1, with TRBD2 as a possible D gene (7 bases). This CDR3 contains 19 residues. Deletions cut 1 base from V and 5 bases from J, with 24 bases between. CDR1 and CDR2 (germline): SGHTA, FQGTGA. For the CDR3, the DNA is TGTGCCAGCAGCTTAAACCCCACCCGGGGGGCTATACGTGACAATGAGCAGTTCTTC. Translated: CASSLNPTRGAIRDNEQFF. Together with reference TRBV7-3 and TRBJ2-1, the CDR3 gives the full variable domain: GAGVSQTPSNKVTEKGKYVELRCDPISGHTALYWYRQSLGQGPEFLIYFQGTGAADDSGLPNDRFFAVRPEGSVSTLKIQRTERGDSAVYLCASSLNPTRGAIRDNEQFFGPGTRLTVL.

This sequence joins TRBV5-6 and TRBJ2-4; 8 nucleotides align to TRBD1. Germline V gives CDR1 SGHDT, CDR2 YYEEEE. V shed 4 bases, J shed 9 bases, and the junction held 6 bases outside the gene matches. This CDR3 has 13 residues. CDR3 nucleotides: TGTGCCAGCAGCACCGGACAGGGATCCATTCAGTACTTC. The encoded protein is CASSTGQGSIQYF.

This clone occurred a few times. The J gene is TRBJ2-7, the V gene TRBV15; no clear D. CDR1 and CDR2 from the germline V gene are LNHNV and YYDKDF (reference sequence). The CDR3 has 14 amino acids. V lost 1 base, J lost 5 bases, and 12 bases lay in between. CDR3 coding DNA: TGTGCCACCAGCAGAGGGGGTGAAGGCCACGAGCAGTACTTC. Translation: CATSRGGEGHEQYF.

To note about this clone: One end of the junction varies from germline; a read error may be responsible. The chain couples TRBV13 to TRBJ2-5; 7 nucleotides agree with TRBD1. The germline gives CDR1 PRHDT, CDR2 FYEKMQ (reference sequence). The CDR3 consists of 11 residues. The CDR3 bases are TGTGCCAGCAGCTTAGGGAGGGGGCAGGACTTC. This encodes CASSLGRGQDF.

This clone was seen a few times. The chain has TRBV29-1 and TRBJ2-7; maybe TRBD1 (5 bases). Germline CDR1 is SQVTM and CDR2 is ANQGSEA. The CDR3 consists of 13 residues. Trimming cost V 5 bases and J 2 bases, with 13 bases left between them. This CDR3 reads CSVTLGAAYEQYF. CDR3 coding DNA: TGCAGCGTTACCCTAGGGGCCGCCTACGAGCAGTACTTC.

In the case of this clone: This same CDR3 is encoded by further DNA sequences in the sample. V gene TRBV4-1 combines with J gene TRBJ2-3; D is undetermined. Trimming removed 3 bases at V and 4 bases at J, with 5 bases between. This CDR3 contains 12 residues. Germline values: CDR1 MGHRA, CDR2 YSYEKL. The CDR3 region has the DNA TGCGCCAGCAGCCAGAGCCCAGATACGCAGTATTTT. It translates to CASSQSPDTQYF.

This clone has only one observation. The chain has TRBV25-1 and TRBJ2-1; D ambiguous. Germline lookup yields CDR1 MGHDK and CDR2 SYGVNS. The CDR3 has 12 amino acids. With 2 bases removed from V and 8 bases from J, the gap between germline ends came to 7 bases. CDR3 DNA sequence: TGTGCCAGCAGTGAAGATGGGTATGAGCAGTTCTTC. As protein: CASSEDGYEQFF.

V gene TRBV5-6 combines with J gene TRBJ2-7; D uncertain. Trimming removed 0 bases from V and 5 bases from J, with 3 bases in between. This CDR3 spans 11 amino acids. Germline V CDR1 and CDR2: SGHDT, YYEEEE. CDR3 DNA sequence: TGTGCCAGCAGCTTGGGGAACGAGCAGTACTTC. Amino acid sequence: CASSLGNEQYF.

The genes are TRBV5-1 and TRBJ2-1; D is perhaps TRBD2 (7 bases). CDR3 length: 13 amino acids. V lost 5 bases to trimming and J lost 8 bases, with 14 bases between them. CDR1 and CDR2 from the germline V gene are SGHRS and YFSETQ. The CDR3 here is CASRSTGGDEQFF. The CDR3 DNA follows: TGCGCCAGCAGGTCGACGGGGGGCGATGAGCAGTTCTTC. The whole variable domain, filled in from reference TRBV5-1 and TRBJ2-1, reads KAGVTQTPRYLIKTRGQQVTLSCSPISGHRSVSWYQQTPGQGLQFLFEYFSETQRNKGNFPGRFSGRQFSNSRSEMNVSTLELGDSALYLCASRSTGGDEQFFGPGTRLTVL.

The CDR3 loop is CASRAPGQGVGELFF. The CDR3 DNA sequence: TGTGCCAGCAGAGCCCCGGGACAGGGGGTCGGGGAGCTGTTTTTT. The chain carries TRBV7-9 and TRBJ2-2; 11 nucleotides agree with TRBD1. Germline loops: CDR1 SEHNR, CDR2 FQNEAQ (reference sequence). The CDR3 runs to 15 residues. V shed 6 bases, J shed 7 bases, and the junction held 7 bases outside the gene matches.

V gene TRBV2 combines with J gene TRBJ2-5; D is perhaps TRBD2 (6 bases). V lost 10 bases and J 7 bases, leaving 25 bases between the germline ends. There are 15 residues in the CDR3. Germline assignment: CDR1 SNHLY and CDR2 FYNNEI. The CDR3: CANGDQGLRVGTQYF. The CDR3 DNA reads TGTGCCAACGGTGATCAGGGACTCCGAGTCGGGACCCAGTACTTC.

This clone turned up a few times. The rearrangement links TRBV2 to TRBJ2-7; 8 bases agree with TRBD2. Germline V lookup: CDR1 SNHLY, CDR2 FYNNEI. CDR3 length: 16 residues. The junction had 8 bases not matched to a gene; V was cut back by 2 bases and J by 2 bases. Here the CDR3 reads CASSESLAGTPYEQYF. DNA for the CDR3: TGTGCCAGCAGTGAAAGCCTAGCGGGTACCCCCTACGAGCAGTACTTC.